Sequencing of this TCR beta chain was carried out in a study of T cell changes during pregnancy in multiple sclerosis. This CDR3 region has 14 residues. The V gene's germline CDR1 is SQVTM and CDR2 ANQGSEA. V gave up 7 bases and J gave up 6 bases; unmatched junction bases: 12. Profiled with immunoSEQ multiplex PCR; TCRdb holds only in-frame clones, not every one. The data show 30,000 to 35,000 clones, 70% to 90% seen once. The receptor comes from a female donor with multiple sclerosis, enrolled in a pregnancy study. The V and J genes are TRBV29-1 and TRBJ1-2, with 9 nucleotides matching TRBD1. The specimen comprised CD8+ T cells from peripheral blood mononuclear cells, sampled in the third trimester of pregnancy. Here the CDR3 DNA reads TGCAGCGCAGGACAGGGGCATCGGGGGGATGGCTACACCTTC. Its protein is CSAGQGHRGDGYTF. Supplemented by reference TRBV29-1 and TRBJ1-2, the full variable domain reads SAVISQKPSRDICQRGTSLTIQCQVDSQVTMMFWYRQQPGQSLTLIATANQGSEATYESGFVIDKFPISRPNLTFSTLTVSNMSPEDSSIYLCSAGQGHRGDGYTFGSGTRLTVV.